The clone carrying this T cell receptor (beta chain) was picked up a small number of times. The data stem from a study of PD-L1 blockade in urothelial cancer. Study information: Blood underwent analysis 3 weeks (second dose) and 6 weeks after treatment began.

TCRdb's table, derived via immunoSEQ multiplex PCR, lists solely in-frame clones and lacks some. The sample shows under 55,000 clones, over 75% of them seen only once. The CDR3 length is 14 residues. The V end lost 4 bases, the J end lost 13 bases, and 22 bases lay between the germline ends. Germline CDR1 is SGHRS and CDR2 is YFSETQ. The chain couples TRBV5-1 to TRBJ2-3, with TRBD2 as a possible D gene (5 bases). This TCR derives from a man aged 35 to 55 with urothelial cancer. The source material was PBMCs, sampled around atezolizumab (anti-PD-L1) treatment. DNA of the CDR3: TGCGCCAGCAGCCCGCTATCGACACGAGGGTTCGAGTATTTT. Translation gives CASSPLSTRGFEYF.